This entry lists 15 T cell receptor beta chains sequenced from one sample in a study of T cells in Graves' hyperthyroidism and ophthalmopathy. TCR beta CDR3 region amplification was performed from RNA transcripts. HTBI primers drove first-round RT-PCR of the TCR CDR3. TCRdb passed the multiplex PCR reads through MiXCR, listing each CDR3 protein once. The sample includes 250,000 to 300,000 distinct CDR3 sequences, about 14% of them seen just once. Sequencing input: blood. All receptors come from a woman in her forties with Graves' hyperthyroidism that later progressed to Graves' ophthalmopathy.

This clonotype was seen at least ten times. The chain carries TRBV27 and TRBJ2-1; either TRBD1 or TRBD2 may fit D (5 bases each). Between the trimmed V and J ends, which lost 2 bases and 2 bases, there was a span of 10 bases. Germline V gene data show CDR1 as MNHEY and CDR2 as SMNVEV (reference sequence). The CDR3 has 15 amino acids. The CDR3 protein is CASSLVGTTYNEQFF. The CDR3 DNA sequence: TGTGCCAGCAGTTTAGTAGGGACCACCTACAATGAGCAGTTCTTC.

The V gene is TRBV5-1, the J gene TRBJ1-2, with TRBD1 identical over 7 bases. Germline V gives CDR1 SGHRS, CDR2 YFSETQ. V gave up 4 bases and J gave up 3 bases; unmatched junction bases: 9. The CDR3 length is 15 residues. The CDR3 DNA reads TGCGCCAGCAGCCCGATGACAGGGAAAGACTATGGCTACACCTTC. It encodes CASSPMTGKDYGYTF.

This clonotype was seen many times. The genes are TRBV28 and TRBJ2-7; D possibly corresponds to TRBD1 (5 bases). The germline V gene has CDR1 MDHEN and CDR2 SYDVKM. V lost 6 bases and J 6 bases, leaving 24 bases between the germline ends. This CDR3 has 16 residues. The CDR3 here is CASSSQDGRAMIEQYF. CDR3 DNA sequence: TGTGCCAGCAGCTCCCAGGATGGCAGGGCGATGATCGAGCAGTACTTC.

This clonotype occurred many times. The CDR3 nucleotides read TGCAGTGCTGATGCTAGCGGGAGGGCTGGATACAATGAGCAGTTCTTC. This translates into CSADASGRAGYNEQFF. The V gene is TRBV20-1, the J gene TRBJ2-1, with 12 bases lining up with TRBD2. CDR1 and CDR2 (germline): DFQATT, SNEGSKA (reference sequence). V lost 5 bases to trimming and J lost 4 bases; unmatched junction nucleotides: 9. This CDR3 has 16 amino acids.

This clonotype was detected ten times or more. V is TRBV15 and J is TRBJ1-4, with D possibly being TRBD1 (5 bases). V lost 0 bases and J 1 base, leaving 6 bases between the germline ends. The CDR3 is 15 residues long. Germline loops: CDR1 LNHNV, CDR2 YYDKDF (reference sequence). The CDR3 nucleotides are TGTGCCACCAGCAGAGATCAGGGAACTAATGAAAAACTGTTTTTT. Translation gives CATSRDQGTNEKLFF.

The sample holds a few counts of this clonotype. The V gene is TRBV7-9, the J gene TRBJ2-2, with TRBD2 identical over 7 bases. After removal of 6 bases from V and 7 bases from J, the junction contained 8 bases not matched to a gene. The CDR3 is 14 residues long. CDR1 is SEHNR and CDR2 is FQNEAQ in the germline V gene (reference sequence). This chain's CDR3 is CASRSGIGVGELFF. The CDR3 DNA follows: TGTGCCAGCAGGAGCGGGATTGGCGTCGGGGAGCTGTTTTTT.

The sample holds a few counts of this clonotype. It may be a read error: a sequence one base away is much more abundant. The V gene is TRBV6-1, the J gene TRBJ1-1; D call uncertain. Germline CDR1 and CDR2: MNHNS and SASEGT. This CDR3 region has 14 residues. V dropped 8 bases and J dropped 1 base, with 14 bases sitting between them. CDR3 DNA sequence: TGTGCCAGCGCCCTCACGGCAGGGAACACTGAAGCTTTCTTT. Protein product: CASALTAGNTEAFF.

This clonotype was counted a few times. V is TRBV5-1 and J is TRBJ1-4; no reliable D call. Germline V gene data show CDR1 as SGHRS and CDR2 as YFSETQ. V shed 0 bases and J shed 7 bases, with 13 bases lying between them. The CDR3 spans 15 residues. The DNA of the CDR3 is TGCGCCAGCAGCTTGGCGGCGGATACCTCTGAAAAACTGTTTTTT. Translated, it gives CASSLAADTSEKLFF.

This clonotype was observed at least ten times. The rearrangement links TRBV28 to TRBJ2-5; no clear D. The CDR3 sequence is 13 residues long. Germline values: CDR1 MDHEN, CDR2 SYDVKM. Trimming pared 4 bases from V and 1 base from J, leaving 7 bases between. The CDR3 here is CASSSSPQETQYF. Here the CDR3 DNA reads TGTGCCAGCAGTTCCAGCCCCCAAGAGACCCAGTACTTC.

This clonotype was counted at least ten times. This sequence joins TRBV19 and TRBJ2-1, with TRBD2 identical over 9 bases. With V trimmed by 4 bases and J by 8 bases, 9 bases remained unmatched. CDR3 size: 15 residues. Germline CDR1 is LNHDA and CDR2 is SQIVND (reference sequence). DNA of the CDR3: TGTGCCAGTAGTACTCCTAGCGGGACAAGGGATGAGCAGTTCTTC. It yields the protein CASSTPSGTRDEQFF.

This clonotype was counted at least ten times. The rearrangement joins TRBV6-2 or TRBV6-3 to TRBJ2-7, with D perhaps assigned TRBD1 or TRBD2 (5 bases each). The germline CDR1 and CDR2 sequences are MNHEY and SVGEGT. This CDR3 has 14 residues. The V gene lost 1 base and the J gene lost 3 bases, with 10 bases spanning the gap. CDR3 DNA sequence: TGTGCCAGCAGTTACTTGGGACCGGGCTACGAGCAGTACTTC. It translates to CASSYLGPGYEQYF.

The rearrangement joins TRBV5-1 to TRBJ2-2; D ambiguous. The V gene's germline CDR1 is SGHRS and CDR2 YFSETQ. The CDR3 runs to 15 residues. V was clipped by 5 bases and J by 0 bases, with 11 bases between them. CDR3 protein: CASRPSAANTGELFF. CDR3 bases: TGCGCCAGCAGGCCCTCTGCGGCGAACACCGGGGAGCTGTTTTTT.

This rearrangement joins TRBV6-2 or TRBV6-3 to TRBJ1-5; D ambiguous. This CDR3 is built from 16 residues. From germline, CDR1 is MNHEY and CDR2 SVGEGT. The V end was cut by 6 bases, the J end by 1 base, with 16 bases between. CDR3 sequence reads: CASRVEEGLSNQPQHF. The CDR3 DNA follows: TGTGCCAGCAGGGTCGAGGAGGGCTTGAGCAATCAGCCCCAGCATTTT.

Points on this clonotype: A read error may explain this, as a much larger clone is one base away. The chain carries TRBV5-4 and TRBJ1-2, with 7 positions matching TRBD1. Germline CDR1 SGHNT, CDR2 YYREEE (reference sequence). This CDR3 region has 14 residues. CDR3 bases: TGTGCCAGCAGCCTGGCATCGACAGGGTATGGCTACAGCTTC. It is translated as CASSLASTGYGYSF.

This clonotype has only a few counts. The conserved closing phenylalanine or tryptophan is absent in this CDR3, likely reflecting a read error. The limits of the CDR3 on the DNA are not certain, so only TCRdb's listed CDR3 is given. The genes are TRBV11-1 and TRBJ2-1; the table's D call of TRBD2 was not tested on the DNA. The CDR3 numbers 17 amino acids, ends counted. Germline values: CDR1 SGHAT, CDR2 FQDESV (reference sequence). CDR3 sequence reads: CASSLVPAATSYNEQFI.